This TCR beta chain was captured in a study of T cells and Merkel cell carcinoma outcomes. Concerning this clone itself: Its antigen is not known.

General study points: Reportedly, T-cell repertoire with density predicts Merkel cell carcinoma outcomes.

Germline V lookup: CDR1 SGHDT, CDR2 YYEEEE. V dropped 3 bases and J dropped 0 bases, with 10 bases sitting between them. The CDR3 runs to 14 residues. Data came from immunoSEQ multiplex PCR; TCRdb stores just in-frame clones and leaves some out. The repertoire holds about 3,600 clones, approximately 92% seen once, with over 1.5% in the top ten. This sequence originates from a human donor with Merkel cell carcinoma. The rearrangement links TRBV5-6 to TRBJ2-7; TRBD2 might be the D (6 bases). Material: tumor tissue from Merkel cell carcinoma. CDR3 nucleotide sequence: TGTGCCAGCAGCTACGCGGGGATCTCCTACGAGCAGTACTTC. Translation gives CASSYAGISYEQYF.